Below, 6 T cell receptor beta chains from the same sample are listed, as sequenced in a study of OX40 agonist ivuxolimab in advanced cancers. Some clones are missing from TCRdb's copy, which holds only in-frame ones; the method was immunoSEQ multiplex PCR. This sample has approximately 83,000 clones, with 81% found just once. The specimen comprised CD4+ or CD8+ T cells sorted from blood, sampled in a trial of the OX40 agonist ivuxolimab. These receptors all stem from an adult with an advanced solid tumor such as melanoma, head and neck, liver or kidney cancer.

V usage is TRBV4-2 and J usage is TRBJ2-5, with TRBD2 as a possible D gene (5 bases). The CDR3 sequence is 15 residues long. V was clipped by 1 base and J by 5 bases, with 14 bases between them. Germline lookup yields CDR1 LGHNA and CDR2 YNFKEQ. Here the CDR3 reads CASSQGQRRAETQYF. The CDR3 DNA reads as TGTGCCAGCAGCCAAGGCCAGAGGCGGGCGGAGACCCAGTACTTC.

This sequence joins TRBV29-1 and TRBJ1-1; D might be TRBD1 (5 bases). Per the germline V gene, CDR1 is SQVTM and CDR2 is ANQGSEA. V lost 4 bases to trimming and J lost 7 bases, with 13 bases between them. CDR3 length: 12 amino acids. CDR3 residues: CSVGTREIEAFF. CDR3 sequence (DNA): TGCAGCGTTGGAACCAGGGAGATTGAAGCTTTCTTT.

The chain combines TRBV9 with TRBJ1-1; 7 bases are a match to TRBD1. Germline assignment: CDR1 SGDLS and CDR2 YYNGEE. CDR3 length: 16 amino acids. Trimming at V came to 0 bases and at J to 5 bases, leaving 10 bases not matched to a gene. The DNA of the CDR3 is TGTGCCAGCAGCGTAGGGGGGACAGCGATTTTAACTGAAGCTTTCTTT. It is translated as CASSVGGTAILTEAFF.

The J gene is TRBJ1-1, the V gene TRBV9; possible D gene TRBD1, 5 bases. Germline assignment: CDR1 SGDLS and CDR2 YYNGEE. Trimming cost V 0 bases and J 8 bases, with 8 bases left between them. This CDR3 contains 12 residues. The CDR3 region is CASSVVRGEAFF. The CDR3 DNA sequence: TGTGCCAGCAGCGTAGTTCGGGGGGAAGCTTTCTTT.

This clone has just one count. The chain employs TRBV27 and TRBJ2-5, with D possibly being TRBD2 (5 bases). Germline CDR1 and CDR2: MNHEY and SMNVEV (reference sequence). The V gene lost 5 bases and the J gene lost 2 bases, with 9 bases spanning the gap. The CDR3 extends over 13 amino acids. The CDR3 spells CASSPRGQETQYF. The CDR3 bases are TGTGCCAGCAGTCCCCGGGGTCAAGAGACCCAGTACTTC.

J is TRBJ2-3 and V is TRBV11-3, with a tentative D call TRBD1 (6 bases). The CDR3 sequence is 14 residues long. V was cut by 5 bases and J by 2 bases, with 11 bases left in between. Germline V CDR1 and CDR2: SGHNT, YENEEA. The CDR3: CASSRRTVTDTQYF. As DNA, the CDR3 is TGTGCCAGCAGCCGTCGGACAGTCACAGATACGCAGTATTTT.